Sequencing of this T cell receptor beta chain was carried out in a study of blood T cell repertoires in COVID-19. The CDR3 length is 16 residues. Germline loops: CDR1 MNHEY, CDR2 SMNVEV (reference sequence). The V segment lost 4 bases and the J segment 0 bases; nucleotides outside the gene matches: 4. In the authors' workflow: Amplification with reference gene primers provided the estimates of nucleated cell counts. The data were produced by immunoSEQ multiplex PCR, yet TCRdb's version contains in-frame clones alone and is incomplete. The V and J calls and clone size come from that table; D and trimming were worked out from the DNA. The sample lists approximately 320,000 clones, about nine tenths seen once, with more than 9.5% in the top ten. Enrolled during active infection, Seattle patients were then followed longitudinally.

The chain carries TRBV27 and TRBJ2-3; 10 bases map to TRBD2. The clonotype originates from a woman aged 25 to 39 with COVID-19, enrolled during active disease. The material sequenced was peripheral blood. The CDR3 loop is CASSSLAGASTDTQYF. CDR3 bases: TGTGCCAGCAGTTCCCTAGCGGGGGCTAGCACAGATACGCAGTATTTT.